This T cell receptor (beta chain) stems from a study of cytomegalovirus exposure and HLA in healthy donors. The CDR3 is 22 amino acids. Germline V gene data show CDR1 as LGHNA and CDR2 as YNFKEQ. Trimming removed 3 bases from V and 7 bases from J; junction bases left unmatched: 24. PCR primers comprised 60 Vbeta and 13 Jbeta primers. The protocol was immunoSEQ multiplex PCR, while the TCRdb copy is restricted to in-frame clones and leaves out a portion. This table has some 140,000 clones, less than 80% appearing once. This clonotype originated in a man aged 25-45 years in good health and CMV-seronegative. The chain combines TRBV4-2 with TRBJ1-6, with 10 bases fitting TRBD1. The sample comprised PBMCs. This chain's CDR3 is CASSHKQGEGQGPRGKNSPLHF. CDR3 bases: TGTGCCAGCAGCCACAAACAAGGAGAGGGACAGGGGCCACGGGGGAAGAATTCACCCCTCCACTTT.